The clone carrying this T cell receptor (beta chain) was detected ten times or more. Its antigen is undetermined. The record originates from a study of beta chain features in type 1 diabetes. Sorting produced populations that all topped 95% purity. Overall study results and limits: More deletions and fewer insertions at VDJ junctions were found in patients with type 1 diabetes.

Expressed TCRB transcripts got sequenced, as all isolated RNA was reverse transcribed. Generated by immunoSEQ multiplex PCR, the TCRdb table keeps only in-frame clones and is missing some. The sample consists of 860,000 or so clones, about 17% of them appearing once. CDR1 is SGHDN and CDR2 is FVKESK in the germline V gene. The CDR3 has 11 residues. The V and J ends lost 4 bases and 9 bases respectively, with 7 bases between them. The clonotype was recovered from a woman aged 18 to 35 in good health. Specimen: naive CD4+ T cells from blood. The rearrangement links TRBV14 to TRBJ2-1; D gene ambiguous. CDR3 DNA sequence: TGTGCCAGCAGCCTCGCACGTGAGCAGTTCTTC. Protein product: CASSLAREQFF.